This T cell receptor (beta chain) came from a study of glioma-infiltrating T cells. Study results and caveats: Above-expected tissue-blood divergence occurred in all gliomas, most in low-grade ones. Very few CDR3 sequences were shared between tissue and blood.

Amplification of TCR alpha and beta CDR3 regions from RNA used iRepertoire nested multiplex PCR. Tissue mRNA or PBMC total RNA, about 90-400 ng, went into one-step reverse transcription and amplification. Using its own MiXCR run on the multiplex PCR reads, TCRdb lists one record per CDR3 protein. The sample includes about 130,000 distinct CDR3 sequences, approximately 26% of them seen just once. This CDR3 spans 14 amino acids. J lost 4 bases, V lost 2 bases, and 5 bases had no gene match. Germline assignment: CDR1 GTSNPN and CDR2 SVGIG (reference sequence). Only one count was recorded for this clonotype. Its antigen is not known.

The sample was glioma tissue, nonneoplastic brain tissue, or PBMCs (not recorded which). The gene calls are TRBV30 and TRBJ1-5; 7 bases match TRBD1. This TCR derives from a human donor with low-grade glioma or glioblastoma, undergoing nonglioma brain surgery, or in good health (not recorded which). In nucleotides, the CDR3 is TGTGCCTGGAGTCCGCCGGGACAGAATCAGCCCCAGCATTTT. Amino acid sequence: CAWSPPGQNQPQHF.